A selection of T cell receptor beta chains follows, all from one sample in a study of T-cell reconstitution after alpha-beta-depleted transplantation in children. TCRdb re-called the PCR reads through MiXCR, storing one row per CDR3 protein. The profile covers approximately 400,000 distinct CDR3 sequences, with roughly 10% appearing a single time and over 4.5% taken by the ten largest. The sequences come from PBMCs from the stem cell graft donor, collected from the stem cell graft. These TCRs come from a human donor who donated a stem cell graft to a child with acute myeloid leukemia. Both conserved end residues are part of each CDR3. The D gene is left open where the match is weak. Only some rows state a clone size, as once, few, many or a class for expanded clones.

>TRBV5-5|TRBD1|TRBJ2-5|many
TGTGCCAGCAGCTTGGCTAGGGACAGGCTACAAGAGACCCAGTACTTC
CASSLARDRLQETQYF
>TRBV7-6|TRBD2|TRBJ2-7|-
TGTGCCAGCAGCTTAGGGCCTAGCGGGAAAGACGAGCAGTACTTC
CASSLGPSGKDEQYF
>TRBV27|-|TRBJ2-1|-
TGTGCCAGCGGCGCCTTGGGCAAAAACAATGAGCAGTTCTTC
CASGALGKNNEQFF
>TRBV6-5|-|TRBJ2-1|-
TGTGCCAGCAGTTTAACTTGGGGAAATGAGCAGTTCTTC
CASSLTWGNEQFF
>TRBV5-1|-|TRBJ1-1|many
TGCGCCAGCAGCTTGGATCATGCAGGGATGAACACTGAAGCTTTCTTT
CASSLDHAGMNTEAFF
>TRBV29-1|-|TRBJ2-7|few
TGCAGCGCCCAACCGGGACTGAGTTCCAAGCAGTACTTC
CSAQPGLSSKQYF
>TRBV7-9|-|TRBJ2-7|few
TGTGCCAGCAGTTTCACAGGGACCTACGAGCAGTACTTC
CASSFTGTYEQYF
>TRBV6-1|-|TRBJ1-1|few
TGTGCCAGCAGTAGCCCGGGACTCAAGAACACTGAAGCTTTCTTT
CASSSPGLKNTEAFF
>TRBV5-5|-|TRBJ2-3|few
TGTGCCAGCAGCTTGGAAGCGAGGGGTACGCAGTATTTT
CASSLEARGTQYF
>TRBV12-3/TRBV12-4|-|TRBJ1-3|few
TGTGCCAGCAGTTTATTCCAGGGAGACACCATATATTTT
CASSLFQGDTIYF
>TRBV5-1|TRBD1|TRBJ1-1|-
TGCGCCAGCAGCTTGACCCACAGGGGGCCTCTGAACACTGAAGCTTTCTTT
CASSLTHRGPLNTEAFF
>TRBV20-1|TRBD2|TRBJ2-4|-
TGCAGTGCTAGAGGCATCCCGGGGGGAGAGGCCAAAAACATTCAGTACTTC
CSARGIPGGEAKNIQYF
>TRBV4-2|TRBD1|TRBJ1-5|-
TGTGCCAGCAGCCAAGCTTCGGGACAGGGGGATCAGCCCCAGCATTTT
CASSQASGQGDQPQHF
>TRBV20-1|-|TRBJ1-2|-
TGCAGTGCTAGAGCAGGAGGGCAGAACTATGGCTACACCTTC
CSARAGGQNYGYTF
>TRBV20-1|TRBD1|TRBJ1-2|few
TGCAGTGCTAGAGGATCTGGACAGGCCTATGGCTACACCTTC
CSARGSGQAYGYTF
>TRBV7-9|-|TRBJ1-1|many
TGTGCCAGCAGCTTGGGGGGAGCGAACACTGAAGCTTTCTTT
CASSLGGANTEAFF
>TRBV10-3|-|TRBJ2-1|-
TGTGCCATCAAGAGGTTCTCCTACAATGAGCAGTTCTTC
CAIKRFSYNEQFF
>TRBV5-1|-|TRBJ1-6|few
TGCGCCAGCAGCTTGTTGCCACCAGAAGGGGAATTTTCTTCACCCCTCCACTTT
CASSLLPPEGEFSSPLHF
>TRBV6-2/TRBV6-3|TRBD1|TRBJ2-1|many
TGTGCCAGCAGTAACCCGGGACAGGGCTACAATGAGCAGTTCTTC
CASSNPGQGYNEQFF
>TRBV20-1|TRBD1|TRBJ2-5|-
TGCAGTTCCCAGGGGGCTGAGGAGACCCAGTACTTC
CSSQGAEETQYF
>TRBV20-1|-|TRBJ2-7|many
TGCAGTGCAACTAGCAATTCGGGGACCTACGAGCAGTACTTC
CSATSNSGTYEQYF
>TRBV3-1|-|TRBJ2-3|-
TGTGCCAGCAGCCAAGCGGACGGCCTCACAGATACGCAGTATTTT
CASSQADGLTDTQYF
>TRBV9|-|TRBJ2-1|many
TGTGCCAGCAGCGCCTCCGGGACCCCCTACAATGAGCAGTTCTTC
CASSASGTPYNEQFF
>TRBV12-5|-|TRBJ2-3|few
TGTGCTAGTGGTTTGGAGGTTAGCACAGATACGCAGTATTTT
CASGLEVSTDTQYF
>TRBV29-1|-|TRBJ2-3|-
TGCAGCGGCTGGCAACACACAGATACGCAGTATTTT
CSGWQHTDTQYF
>TRBV20-1|TRBD2|TRBJ2-1|-
TGCAGTGCTAAGACTAGCGGGAGACACAATGAGCAGTTCTTC
CSAKTSGRHNEQFF
>TRBV20-1|TRBD1|TRBJ2-5|many
TGCAGTGCTAGAGCTAACGACAGGGGAATTGGGGAGACCCAGTACTTC
CSARANDRGIGETQYF
>TRBV6-1|-|TRBJ1-3|-
TGTGCCAGCAAGGTTATCTCTGGAAACACCATATATTTT
CASKVISGNTIYF
>TRBV29-1|-|TRBJ2-5|-
TGCAGCGTTAATTGGGGGATTCAAGAGACCCAGTACTTC
CSVNWGIQETQYF
>TRBV29-1|-|TRBJ2-4|many
TGCAGCGTTGTGTCCAAAAACATTCAGTACTTC
CSVVSKNIQYF
>TRBV6-5|-|TRBJ2-5|few
TGTGCCAGCAGTTACAGCGGAGGGGAGACCCAGTACTTC
CASSYSGGETQYF
>TRBV4-2|TRBD2|TRBJ2-7|few
TGTGCCAGCAGCCAACTTACTAGCGAGTTTTACGAGCAGTACTTC
CASSQLTSEFYEQYF
>TRBV6-5|-|TRBJ1-4|-
TGTGCCAGCAGTTACCGGGACACTGAAAAACTGTTTTTT
CASSYRDTEKLFF
>TRBV11-2|-|TRBJ2-1|-
TGTGCCAGCAGTTCCCTTCTGGTCGAGCAGTTCTTC
CASSSLLVEQFF
>TRBV30|-|TRBJ1-2|few
TGTGCCTGGAGGATTAAGGGTTATGGCTACACCTTC
CAWRIKGYGYTF
>TRBV7-6|TRBD1|TRBJ2-3|-
TGTGCCAGCAAGTGGACAGGGGGCACAGATACGCAGTATTTT
CASKWTGGTDTQYF
>TRBV11-2|-|TRBJ2-1|few
TGTGCCAGCAGCTTAGGCGGGGCGGGAAGCACCTACAATGAGCAGTTCTTC
CASSLGGAGSTYNEQFF
>TRBV9|TRBD1|TRBJ2-1|-
TGTGCCAGCAGCCCCCTCGCCGGGACAGGGGCCTACAATGAGCAGTTCTTC
CASSPLAGTGAYNEQFF
>TRBV20-1|-|TRBJ1-2|few
TGCAGTGCTAGAGATCTTCCCGGGGGGGGCTACACCTTC
CSARDLPGGGYTF
>TRBV5-6|-|TRBJ2-7|few
TGTGCCAGCAGCTTGGGGCAGATAGACTACGAGCAGTACTTC
CASSLGQIDYEQYF
>TRBV27|-|TRBJ1-3|-
TGTGCCAGCAGCGACACCTACTGGGACCGAGAGTCTGGAAACACCATATATTTT
CASSDTYWDRESGNTIYF
>TRBV6-1|-|TRBJ1-5|few
TGTGCCAGCAGACTACAGGGAGGCAATCAGCCCCAGCATTTT
CASRLQGGNQPQHF
>TRBV5-1|TRBD2|TRBJ2-5|many
TGCGCCAGCAGCCTGCAAGCGGGGGCCCAAGAGACCCAGTACTTC
CASSLQAGAQETQYF
>TRBV7-3|-|TRBJ2-2|many
TGTGCCAGCAGCTTAAGAGGTGGTAGCAGAAACACCGGGGAGCTGTTTTTT
CASSLRGGSRNTGELFF
>TRBV18|-|TRBJ2-5|few
TGTGCCAGCTCACCATGGGGTGAAGAGACCCAGTACTTC
CASSPWGEETQYF
>TRBV6-5|-|TRBJ1-1|-
TGTGCCCGCAGTTACGGAGTTTGGGCTTTCTTC
CARSYGVWAFF
>TRBV12-3/TRBV12-4|TRBD1|TRBJ1-3|once
TGTGCCAGCAGTTTTCCAGGGGGTAACACCATATATTTT
CASSFPGGNTIYF
>TRBV9|-|TRBJ2-3|few
TGTGCCAGCAGCGTTGGTTGGACTCCTACAGATACGCAGTATTTT
CASSVGWTPTDTQYF
>TRBV20-1|TRBD2|TRBJ2-7|few
TGCAGTGCTAGGAGTTCGAGACTAGCGGATTACGAGCAGTACTTC
CSARSSRLADYEQYF
>TRBV12-3/TRBV12-4|TRBD2|TRBJ2-1|-
TGTGCCAGCTCCCTGGCGGGGGTAGTGTATGAGCAGTTCTTC
CASSLAGVVYEQFF
>TRBV29-1|TRBD1|TRBJ1-2|-
TGCAGCGTTAGGGGACAGGGGGCCGAGGGCTACACCTTC
CSVRGQGAEGYTF
>TRBV20-1|TRBD1|TRBJ2-1|-
TGCAGTGCCAGCCTTCCGGGACAGGGTTTAATCGATGAGCAGTTCTTC
CSASLPGQGLIDEQFF
>TRBV20-1|-|TRBJ2-3|few
TGCAGTCCGGCAGGAGATACGCAGTATTTT
CSPAGDTQYF